The text below deals with one T cell receptor (beta chain). Its antigen is not yet known. Base qualities are not recorded, but no much larger clone differs from it by a single base. The data derive from a study of blood T cell repertoires in COVID-19 (dated by TCRdb to 2018 to 2020). Study-level background: Samples from collaborators originated in the United States, Italy and Spain and spanned both the acute and convalescent phases of COVID-19. The material from the prospective study consisted of cDNA or gDNA derived from T cells, B-cell-depleted T cells, or PBMCs. Deeply sampled blood TCRbeta repertoires from subjects exposed to, actively infected with, or recovered from COVID-19 were included in the dataset. The repertoires were released in a freely available public database intended as a resource for research on the immune response to SARS-CoV-2. Samples came from the ongoing ImmuneRACE study (first 160 participants) plus 1,254 subjects from 6 global collaborators. The sample metadata nearly always contained a de-identified subject ID, COVID-19 status, age in years and sex. Where HLA class I and class II types were available, the types were taken from metadata supplied by the sample provider, not from assay-based typing. General conclusions and limits of the study: How much clinical and demographic metadata was included differed by source and by participant, and the metadata was provided uncurated.

TCRbeta CDR3 regions were amplified from genomic DNA by means of the immunoSEQ Assay, a bias-controlled multiplex PCR. The original pipeline was this. Nucleated cell counts per sample were estimated from amplification of reference gene primers within the assay. Sequence reads were collapsed and filtered to measure the absolute abundance of every unique TCRbeta CDR3 rearrangement. For each sample, productive Simpson clonality was calculated by taking the square root of Simpson's diversity index across productive rearrangements. TCRdb mirrors the immuneACCESS table, restricted to in-frame sequences. Some clones are absent from its copies; in checked studies, under half trace to an unresolved V gene, and the reason for the others is unknown. V and J calls and clone size are as listed in that table; D and trimming were resolved from the DNA. The sample table lists approximately 150,000 clones, 88% of them with a count of one. Of the sample, roughly 2% falls within the top ten clones.

A second Seattle source provided samples from volunteer blood donors who had recovered from COVID-19. Collaborating institutions collected whole blood in K2EDTA tubes following their own protocols. For TCRbeta analysis, collaborator samples were shipped as frozen whole blood, as isolated PBMCs, or as DNA extracted from either sample type. The sample consisted of peripheral blood. This clonotype was sampled from a middle-aged man who had recovered from COVID-19.

The DNA reads as follows: TGTGCCAGCAGCTTAGCGGGCCGGAACACTGAAGCTTTCTTT. It is translated as CASSLAGRNTEAFF. The chain uses TRBV11-1 and TRBJ1-1; a confident D gene designation cannot be given. Inclusive of the bounding cysteine and phenylalanine, the CDR3 is 14 residues long. Solely the CDR3 DNA is kept, with 42 bases framed from the first base. The germline ends are 6 bases apart after V is trimmed by 0 bases and J by 1 base. As encoded in the germline V gene (reference sequence), CDR1 is SGHAT while CDR2 is FQDESV.